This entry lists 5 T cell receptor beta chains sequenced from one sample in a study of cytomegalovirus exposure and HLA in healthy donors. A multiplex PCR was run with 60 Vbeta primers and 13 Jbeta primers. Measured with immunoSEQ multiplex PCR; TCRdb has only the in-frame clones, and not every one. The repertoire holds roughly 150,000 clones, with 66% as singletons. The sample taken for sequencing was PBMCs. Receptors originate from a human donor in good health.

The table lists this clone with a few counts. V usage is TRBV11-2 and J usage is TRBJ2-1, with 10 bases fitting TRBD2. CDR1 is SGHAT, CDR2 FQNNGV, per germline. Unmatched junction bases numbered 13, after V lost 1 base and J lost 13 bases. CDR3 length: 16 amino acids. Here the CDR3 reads CASSLGLAGRSAFQFF. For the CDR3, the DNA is TGTGCCAGCAGCTTAGGACTAGCGGGCCGGTCGGCCTTCCAGTTCTTC.

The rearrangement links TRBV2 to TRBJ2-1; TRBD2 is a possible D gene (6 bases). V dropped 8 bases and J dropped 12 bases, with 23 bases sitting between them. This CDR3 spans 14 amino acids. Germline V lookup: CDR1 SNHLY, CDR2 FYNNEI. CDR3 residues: CASVRDPLVEGQFF. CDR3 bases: TGTGCCAGCGTCCGGGACCCCCTAGTGGAGGGGCAGTTCTTC.

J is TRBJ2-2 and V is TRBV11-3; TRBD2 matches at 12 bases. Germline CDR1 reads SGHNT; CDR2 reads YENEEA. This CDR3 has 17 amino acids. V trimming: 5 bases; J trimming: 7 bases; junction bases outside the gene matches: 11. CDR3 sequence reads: CASSRWTSGTGDGELFF. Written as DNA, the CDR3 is TGTGCCAGCAGCAGATGGACTAGCGGGACGGGGGACGGGGAGCTGTTTTTT.

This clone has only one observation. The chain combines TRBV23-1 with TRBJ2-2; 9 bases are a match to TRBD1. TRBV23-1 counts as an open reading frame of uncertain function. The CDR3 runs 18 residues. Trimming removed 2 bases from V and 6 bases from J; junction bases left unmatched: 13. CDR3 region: CASSQRDRGFVLAGELFF. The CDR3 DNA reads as TGCGCCAGCAGTCAAAGAGACAGGGGGTTCGTTTTAGCCGGGGAGCTGTTTTTT.

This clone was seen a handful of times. For the CDR3, the DNA is TGTGCCAGCAGTATTCGCGGGGTAGATACGCAGTATTTT. Its protein is CASSIRGVDTQYF. The gene calls are TRBV6-5 and TRBJ2-3; D possibly corresponds to TRBD2 (6 bases). Germline assignment: CDR1 MNHEY and CDR2 SVGAGI. The germline V and J ends were trimmed by 5 bases and 5 bases, with 11 bases remaining between them. CDR3 length: 13 amino acids.